A selection of T cell receptor beta chains follows, all from one sample in a study of cytomegalovirus exposure and HLA in healthy donors. Assay: immunoSEQ multiplex PCR; the TCRdb copy retains only in-frame clones and omits some. Here the sample spans 140,000 to 150,000 clones, 9.7% being singletons. The specimen sequenced was PBMCs. Receptor source: a man aged 50-59 years in good health and CMV-seronegative. The CDR3 runs from the conserved cysteine through the conserved F or W. A D gene is named only where the DNA matches it firmly. Size tells how often a clone was seen (once, few, many) or the class of an expanded clone, and some rows leave it out.

V: TRBV15; size: few; J: TRBJ1-2; D: .; DNA: TGTGCCACCAGCAGGGGCAGGACTTCATCGGGCTACACCTTC; CDR3: CATSRGRTSSGYTF
V: TRBV28; size: .; J: TRBJ2-2; D: .; DNA: TGTGCCAGCAACCTTAGGGGGTCCGGGGAGCTGTTTTTT; CDR3: CASNLRGSGELFF
V: TRBV12-5; size: .; J: TRBJ1-1; D: TRBD1; DNA: TGTGCTAGTGGTCCAGGGGGGACTGAAGCTTTCTTT; CDR3: CASGPGGTEAFF
V: TRBV4-1; size: few; J: TRBJ1-2; D: .; DNA: TGCGCCAGCAGCCAAGACCTCTCGGGAGGCAATGGGTACACCTTC; CDR3: CASSQDLSGGNGYTF
V: TRBV19; size: .; J: TRBJ1-1; D: .; DNA: TGTGCCAGTAGCGACTCCGGCTATATGAACACTGAAGCTTTCTTT; CDR3: CASSDSGYMNTEAFF
V: TRBV11-2; size: .; J: TRBJ1-1; D: .; DNA: TGTGCCAGCAGCTTATCCCTGGAGGGGACTGAAGCTTTCTTT; CDR3: CASSLSLEGTEAFF
V: TRBV1; size: few; J: TRBJ1-5; D: .; DNA: TGCACCAGCAGCCAGCGGACAGGGGGCAACCCTCAGCCCCAGCATTTT; CDR3: CTSSQRTGGNPQPQHF
V: TRBV28; size: few; J: TRBJ2-3; D: TRBD1; DNA: TGTGGATGGGGACAGCAAGGACCAGATACGCAGTATTTT; CDR3: CGWGQQGPDTQYF
V: TRBV4-1; size: .; J: TRBJ1-2; D: .; DNA: TGCGCCAGCAGCCAAGACGCGGGAGACTATGGCTACACCTTC; CDR3: CASSQDAGDYGYTF
V: TRBV27; size: .; J: TRBJ2-1; D: TRBD2; DNA: TGTGCCAGCAGTTTACAAAGACAGGGACTAGCGGCCTACAATGAGCAGTTCTTC; CDR3: CASSLQRQGLAAYNEQFF
V: TRBV11-2; size: .; J: TRBJ2-3; D: TRBD1; DNA: TGTGCCAGCAGTTCGCCCACGACCGGGACAGGGAAAGCAGATACGCAGTATTTT; CDR3: CASSSPTTGTGKADTQYF